A single sample gave rise to the 29 T cell receptor beta chains below, sequenced in a study of T cells in localized non-small cell lung cancer (dated by TCRdb to about 2020). Receptor libraries were prepared by the immunoSEQ multiplex PCR assay. Not all clones reach the TCRdb copy of this immuneACCESS table, which keeps in-frame sequences only. Checked studies attribute under half of the gap to unresolved V genes and leave the rest unexplained. Within this sample are about 70,000 clones, with about 86% of them counted one time only. The ten largest clones add up to just over 20% of the sample. The sample consisted of peripheral blood, taken before any cancer treatment. Receptor source: a male donor aged 60 or over with stage III squamous cell lung carcinoma.

Turning to this clone: At the DNA level, this CDR3 is encoded by other sequences in the same sample as well. This chain links TRBV7-2 with TRBJ2-7; no reliable D call. Germline assignment: CDR1 SGHTA and CDR2 FQGNSA. Deletions cut 0 bases from V and 3 bases from J, with 6 bases between. This CDR3 region has 13 residues. The CDR3 region is CASSLAVSYEQYV. The CDR3 DNA sequence: TGTGCCAGCAGCTTAGCGGTTAGCTACGAGCAGTACGTC.

V usage is TRBV19 and J usage is TRBJ1-1; D is unresolved. CDR3 length equals 14 residues. V lost 8 bases to trimming and J lost 4 bases, with 17 bases between them. Germline CDR1 reads LNHDA; CDR2 reads SQIVND (reference sequence). CDR3 in amino acids: CASHPGLVVTEAFF. The CDR3 DNA follows: TGTGCCAGTCACCCAGGATTGGTGGTCACTGAAGCTTTCTTT. Using reference TRBV19 and TRBJ1-1 for the parts outside the CDR3, the full variable domain is DGGITQSPKYLFRKEGQNVTLSCEQNLNHDAMYWYRQDPGQGLRLIYYSQIVNDFQKGDIAEGYSVSREKKESFPLTVTSAQKNPTAFYLCASHPGLVVTEAFFGQGTRLTVV.

The DNA of the CDR3 is TGTGCCAGCAGCTCCGGAGGCAACCTCCGTCAGTATTTT. The encoded protein is CASSSGGNLRQYF. The J gene is TRBJ2-3, the V gene TRBV7-6; a possible D gene is TRBD2 (5 bases). Germline CDR1 and CDR2: SGHVS and FNYEAQ. V lost 4 bases and J 12 bases, leaving 17 bases between the germline ends. The CDR3 covers 13 residues. The entire variable domain, with the rest obtained from reference TRBV7-6 and TRBJ2-3, is as follows: GAGVSQSPRYKVTKRGQDVALRCDPISGHVSLYWYRQALGQGPEFLTYFNYEAQQDKSGLPNDRFSAERPEGSISTLTIQRTEQRDSAMYRCASSSGGNLRQYFGPGTRLTVL.

This chain links TRBV6-5 with TRBJ2-3, with D uncertain. Germline assignment: CDR1 MNHEY and CDR2 SVGAGI. The CDR3 has 15 residues. V lost 4 bases and J 0 bases, leaving 11 bases between the germline ends. The CDR3 reads CASSSGSLSTDTQYF. CDR3 DNA sequence: TGTGCCAGCAGTTCCGGAAGCCTCAGCACAGATACGCAGTATTTT.

J is TRBJ2-7 and V is TRBV2; D gene uncertain. This CDR3 is built from 13 residues. The V gene's germline CDR1 is SNHLY and CDR2 FYNNEI. The ends were cut back, 10 bases at V and 0 bases at J, with 13 bases in the middle. CDR3: CATERSNSYEQYV. CDR3 DNA sequence: TGTGCCACCGAAAGGAGCAACTCCTACGAGCAGTACGTC.

This rearrangement joins TRBV11-2 to TRBJ1-3; D remains ambiguous. Trimming left V 3 bases short and J 0 bases short, with 3 bases between. Germline V gene lookup returns CDR1 SGHAT and CDR2 FQNNGV. This CDR3 region has 13 residues. The CDR3 DNA reads as TGTGCCAGCAGCTTCCCCTCTGGAAACACCATATATTTT. It specifies CASSFPSGNTIYF.

In this sample, this clone turned up once. In DNA form, the CDR3 reads TGTGCCAGCAGCCCCGGGGGGGTGACTTCGACGCAGTATTTT. Translated: CASSPGGVTSTQYF. The chain carries TRBV7-2 and TRBJ2-3; 8 bases match TRBD2. This CDR3 is built from 14 residues. V was pared by 5 bases and J by 9 bases, with 10 bases of the junction left unmatched. Germline V gene lookup returns CDR1 SGHTA and CDR2 FQGNSA. Combining the CDR3 with reference TRBV7-2 and TRBJ2-3 gives the whole variable domain GAGVSQSPSNKVTEKGKDVELRCDPISGHTALYWYRQSLGQGLEFLIYFQGNSAPDKSGLPSDRFSAERTGGSVSTLTIQRTQQEDSAVYLCASSPGGVTSTQYFGPGTRLTVL.

Of note for this clone: One end of the junction fails to match germline, which may point to a read error. The rearrangement links TRBV7-6 to TRBJ1-3; D is undetermined. Per the germline V gene, CDR1 is SGHVS and CDR2 is FNYEAQ. This CDR3 region has 16 residues. CDR3 in amino acids: CASSFGGSASENTIYF. The DNA for the CDR3 is TGTGCCAGCAGCTTTGGCGGCTCTGCCTCTGAAAACACCATATATTTT.

This chain links TRBV5-1 with TRBJ2-2; D remains ambiguous. CDR1 and CDR2 from the germline V gene are SGHRS and YFSETQ. V was pared by 4 bases and J by 7 bases, with 11 bases between. The CDR3 has 13 amino acids. The CDR3 region is CASSPDGGGELFF. The CDR3 region has the DNA TGCGCCAGCAGCCCGGACGGCGGCGGGGAGCTGTTTTTT.

The V call is TRBV4-1, the J call TRBJ1-1, with a weak D call TRBD1 (5 bases). Per germline, CDR1 MGHRA and CDR2 YSYEKL. The CDR3 has 15 amino acids. V dropped 3 bases and J dropped 2 bases, with 13 bases sitting between them. The CDR3 DNA reads as TGCGCCAGCAGCCACCCTCAGGGCCCAAACACTGAAGCTTTCTTT. It encodes CASSHPQGPNTEAFF.

This chain joins TRBV11-2 and TRBJ2-7, with D tentatively TRBD1 (5 bases). There are 16 residues in the CDR3. V dropped 5 bases and J dropped 2 bases, with 19 bases sitting between them. CDR1 and CDR2 from the germline V gene are SGHAT and FQNNGV. The CDR3 bases are TGTGCCAGCAGCCCCGATTACAGGCTTCCGACCTACGAGCAGTACTTC. Protein sequence: CASSPDYRLPTYEQYF.

This chain uses TRBV6-1 with TRBJ2-4, with 9 bases that match TRBD1. The germline gives CDR1 MNHNS, CDR2 SASEGT. The CDR3 runs 15 residues. J lost 7 bases, V lost 0 bases, and 4 bases had no gene match. CDR3 loop: CASSEASDRGNIQYF. CDR3 nucleotide sequence: TGTGCCAGCAGTGAAGCGTCCGACAGGGGGAACATTCAGTACTTC.

This chain uses TRBV5-1 with TRBJ2-4; D is perhaps TRBD2 (6 bases). V lost 0 bases and J 12 bases, leaving 19 bases between the germline ends. The CDR3 spans 15 residues. Germline values: CDR1 SGHRS, CDR2 YFSETQ. The CDR3 loop is CASSLASGPGGPQYF. In DNA, the CDR3 is TGCGCCAGCAGCTTGGCCTCCGGCCCCGGGGGACCTCAGTACTTC.

V and J are TRBV7-9 and TRBJ1-4; TRBD1 might be the D (5 bases). The V gene lost 1 base and the J gene lost 8 bases, with 14 bases spanning the gap. Germline lookup yields CDR1 SEHNR and CDR2 FQNEAQ (reference sequence). The CDR3 sequence is 15 residues long. The CDR3 DNA reads as TGTGCCAGCAGCTTAGGGGGCAGAGGAGGGGAAAAACTGTTTTTT. Protein: CASSLGGRGGEKLFF.

Of note for this clone: A read error may account for a junction end that differs from germline. The chain is built from TRBV7-8 and TRBJ2-3, with D perhaps matching TRBD2 (7 bases). CDR1 is SGHVS and CDR2 is FQNEAQ in the germline V gene. The length of the CDR3 is 16 residues. The CDR3 spells CASSLDAGASTGTQYF. The CDR3 bases are TGTGCCAGCAGCTTAGATGCGGGGGCTAGCACAGGTACGCAGTATTTT.

The V and J genes are TRBV9 and TRBJ2-3; D possibly matches TRBD1 or TRBD2 (5 bases each). Germline V gives CDR1 SGDLS, CDR2 YYNGEE. The CDR3 is 16 residues long. V lost 0 bases and J lost 1, with 12 bases in between. The CDR3: CASSVDEGLGTDTQYF. As DNA, the CDR3 is TGTGCCAGCAGCGTAGATGAGGGGCTTGGCACAGATACGCAGTATTTT.

The genes are TRBV28 and TRBJ1-2; 7 bases align to TRBD1. The length of the CDR3 is 14 residues. The V and J ends lost 5 bases and 6 bases, in that order; junction bases with no gene match: 9. The V gene's germline CDR1 is MDHEN and CDR2 SYDVKM. The CDR3 DNA reads TGTGCCAGCAGTCGAACAGACAGGGCCCATGGCTACACCTTC. Translation gives CASSRTDRAHGYTF.

The chain combines TRBV18 with TRBJ1-3; 10 bases align to TRBD1. The length of the CDR3 is 17 residues. Germline lookup yields CDR1 KGHSH and CDR2 LQKENI. After removal of 5 bases from V and 4 bases from J, the junction contained 11 bases not matched to a gene. The CDR3 reads CASSNPDRGLSGNTIYF. CDR3 bases: TGTGCCAGCTCAAACCCTGACAGGGGGCTGTCCGGAAACACCATATATTTT.

The chain is built from TRBV30 and TRBJ2-3; D remains unclear. Between the trimmed V and J ends, which lost 0 bases and 9 bases, there was a span of 13 bases. The CDR3 length is 13 residues. The V gene's germline CDR1 is GTSNPN and CDR2 SVGIG (reference sequence). The CDR3 loop is CAWSVLRALTQYF. The CDR3 coding sequence is TGTGCCTGGAGTGTTCTAAGGGCCTTAACGCAGTATTTT.

J is TRBJ2-5 and V is TRBV7-8; weak D call: TRBD1 (5 bases). Germline V CDR1 and CDR2: SGHVS, FQNEAQ. The CDR3 spans 15 residues. With 1 base removed from V and 2 bases from J, the gap between germline ends came to 11 bases. The CDR3 here is CASSLGQGWQETQYF. The CDR3 nucleotides are TGTGCCAGCAGCTTAGGGCAGGGATGGCAAGAGACCCAGTACTTC. Using reference TRBV7-8 and TRBJ2-5 for the parts outside the CDR3, the full variable domain is GAGVSQSPRYKVAKRGQDVALRCDPISGHVSLFWYQQALGQGPEFLTYFQNEAQLDKSGLPSDRFFAERPEGSVSTLKIQRTQQEDSAVYLCASSLGQGWQETQYFGPGTRLLVL.

The rearrangement links TRBV7-8 to TRBJ2-3, with no clear D. There are 11 residues in the CDR3. V lost 3 bases and J 2 bases, leaving 0 bases between the germline ends. Germline CDR1 SGHVS, CDR2 FQNEAQ. The CDR3 sequence: CASSFTDTQYF. The CDR3 coding sequence is TGTGCCAGCAGCTTCACAGATACGCAGTATTTT.

CDR3 region: CASSYSRRPYEQYF. The CDR3 DNA reads as TGTGCCAGCAGTTACTCGAGAAGACCGTACGAGCAGTACTTC. The chain links TRBV6-6 to TRBJ2-7; D gene uncertain. Germline V gives CDR1 MNHNY, CDR2 SVGAGI (reference sequence). This CDR3 contains 14 residues. The ends were cut back, 0 bases at V and 4 bases at J, with 10 bases in the middle.

This clone was recorded once. J is TRBJ2-5 and V is TRBV11-2; TRBD2 matches at 9 bases. CDR3 size: 15 residues. The germline V gene has CDR1 SGHAT and CDR2 FQNNGV. The ends lost 1 base at V and 5 bases at J; junction bases unmatched: 5. The CDR3 protein is CASSLGWTSVETQYF. The CDR3 DNA follows: TGTGCCAGCAGCTTAGGATGGACTAGCGTTGAGACCCAGTACTTC.

This chain uses TRBV18 with TRBJ1-6; D is unclear. This CDR3 spans 14 amino acids. Trimming took 3 bases from V and 13 from J, leaving 16 bases between them. Germline V gene sequence: CDR1 KGHSH, CDR2 LQKENI. CDR3 protein: CASSPSSGTRPLHF. CDR3 coding DNA: TGTGCCAGCTCACCTTCATCCGGAACGCGTCCCCTCCACTTT.

This chain links TRBV5-1 with TRBJ2-3; the D gene is possibly TRBD2 (5 bases). In germline, CDR1 is SGHRS, CDR2 YFSETQ. The CDR3 is 13 residues long. V lost 4 bases and J lost 2, with 8 bases in between. CDR3: CASSTGDTDTQYF. CDR3 in DNA: TGCGCCAGCAGCACCGGGGACACAGATACGCAGTATTTT.

The rearrangement joins TRBV29-1 to TRBJ1-1; D is unresolved. V gave up 5 bases and J gave up 1 base, with 11 bases separating them. CDR3 length: 13 amino acids. Germline assignment: CDR1 SQVTM and CDR2 ANQGSEA. CDR3 in amino acids: CSVTRTSNTEAFF. As DNA, the CDR3 is TGCAGCGTTACAAGGACGTCGAACACTGAAGCTTTCTTT. The variable domain in full, with the rest retrieved from reference TRBV29-1 and TRBJ1-1, is SAVISQKPSRDICQRGTSLTIQCQVDSQVTMMFWYRQQPGQSLTLIATANQGSEATYESGFVIDKFPISRPNLTFSTLTVSNMSPEDSSIYLCSVTRTSNTEAFFGQGTRLTVV.

The rearrangement joins TRBV11-2 to TRBJ1-1; TRBD1 matches 7 bases. Losses at the gene ends were 5 bases for V and 6 bases for J; bases not matched to a gene: 21. Looked up from germline, CDR1 is SGHAT and CDR2 is FQNNGV. The CDR3 covers 18 residues. The CDR3, as DNA: TGTGCCAGCAGCCTGGAGGGGAGGGGGCGAGGCCCGAATCCTGAAGCTTTCTTT. Amino acids: CASSLEGRGRGPNPEAFF.

The chain employs TRBV28 and TRBJ1-4; 8 bases agree with TRBD1. V was pared by 6 bases and J by 6 bases, with 12 bases of the junction left unmatched. Germline lookup yields CDR1 MDHEN and CDR2 SYDVKM. The length of the CDR3 is 16 residues. CDR3 sequence (DNA): TGTGCCAGCAGAGGACAGGGCCCAGGTGGTTATGAAAAACTGTTTTTT. Translation: CASRGQGPGGYEKLFF.

The genes are TRBV7-9 and TRBJ1-5; weak D call: TRBD1 (6 bases). The CDR3 is made up of 16 amino acids. Germline CDR1 reads SEHNR; CDR2 reads FQNEAQ (reference sequence). The V end lost 4 bases, the J end lost 1 base, and 14 bases lay between the germline ends. The chain's CDR3 is CASSSDRSESNQPQHF. CDR3 in DNA: TGTGCCAGCAGCTCCGACAGGAGCGAAAGCAATCAGCCCCAGCATTTT.